This TCR beta chain was captured by sequencing in a study of CD8+CD57+ T cells in acquired aplastic anemia. Background on the study: DNA per sorted CD4+ or CD8+ sample ranged about 0.2 to 30 ug, averaging around 3.2 ug.

Both TCR beta VDJ combination and CDR3 sequence profiling were carried out. Genomic DNA was the template for this profiling. TCRdb processed the reads anew with MiXCR; each CDR3 protein has one entry. The sample gives under 200,000 distinct CDR3 sequences, 47% of which show up once; around 2.9% is in the top ten. CD8+CD57+ cell expansion, shown by flow cytometry, had occurred in the patients selected for sequencing. Severe acquired aplastic anemia was present in every patient. No therapy was given to patients before blood sampling. With 0 bases removed from V and 3 bases from J, the gap between germline ends came to 12 bases. The CDR3 has 14 amino acids. Per the germline V gene, CDR1 is DFQATT and CDR2 is SNEGSKA (reference sequence). As regards this clonotype: Its specificity is not known.

The study, taken as a whole, reports: About 30 shared CD8+ CDR3s appeared highly expressed within patients' immunodominant clones.

The specimen sequenced was sorted CD4+, CD8+, or CD8+CD57+ T cells (not recorded which) from PBMCs. The chain has TRBV20-1 and TRBJ2-7, with D possibly matching TRBD2 (5 bases). The clonotype was recovered from a human donor with aplastic anemia. The CDR3 DNA sequence: TGCAGTGCTAGAGATCTCGGGGAGAACTACGAGCAGTACTTC. Its translation is CSARDLGENYEQYF.